This T cell receptor (beta chain) stems from a study of OX40 agonist ivuxolimab in advanced cancers. V gave up 3 bases and J gave up 8 bases, with 20 bases separating them. Per germline, CDR1 MNHNS and CDR2 SASEGT. The CDR3 loop spans 16 amino acids. Assay: immunoSEQ multiplex PCR; the TCRdb copy retains only in-frame clones and omits some. The table records about 71,000 clones, 75% to 85% of them present only once. The chain recombines TRBV6-1 with TRBJ2-1; the D gene is possibly TRBD2 (7 bases). This sequence was found in an adult with an advanced solid tumor such as melanoma, head and neck, liver or kidney cancer. The specimen was CD4+ or CD8+ T cells sorted from blood, collected in a trial of the OX40 agonist ivuxolimab. CDR3 region: CASSDRRGGVGDEQFF. The CDR3 nucleotides read TGTGCCAGCAGTGACCGGAGGGGGGGGGTAGGCGATGAGCAGTTCTTC.